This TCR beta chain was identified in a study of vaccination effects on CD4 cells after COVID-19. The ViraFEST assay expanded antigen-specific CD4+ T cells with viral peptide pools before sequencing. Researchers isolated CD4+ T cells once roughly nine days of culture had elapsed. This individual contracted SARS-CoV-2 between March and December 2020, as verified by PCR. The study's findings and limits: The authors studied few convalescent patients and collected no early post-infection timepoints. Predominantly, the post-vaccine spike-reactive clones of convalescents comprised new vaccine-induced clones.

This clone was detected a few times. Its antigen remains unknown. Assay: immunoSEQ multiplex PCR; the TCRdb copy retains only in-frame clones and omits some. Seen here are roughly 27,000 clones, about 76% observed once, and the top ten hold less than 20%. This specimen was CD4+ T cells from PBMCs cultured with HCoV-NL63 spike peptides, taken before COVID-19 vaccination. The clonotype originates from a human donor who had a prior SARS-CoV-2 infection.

The CDR3 DNA is TGTGCCAGCAGCTTACGATTAGGGGGCACCGGGGAGCTGTTTTTT. Translating gives CASSLRLGGTGELFF. The chain is built from TRBV11-2 and TRBJ2-2; a possible D gene is TRBD1 (6 bases). Germline values: CDR1 SGHAT, CDR2 FQNNGV. Trimming cost V 2 bases and J 4 bases, with 11 bases left between them. There are 15 residues in the CDR3.